The entry below gives a single T cell receptor beta chain sequence along with its context. As yet, its antigen is unknown. The data belong to a study of T cell responses to AZD1222 COVID-19 vaccine. Findings of the study overall: In the spike-specific TCR repertoire, nearly half reportedly target unmutated variant regions.

Clones were sequenced by immunoSEQ multiplex PCR, and TCRdb holds only the in-frame ones, with some missing. The sample has about 150,000 clones, around 90% seen once; the top ten hold about 4%. Source: peripheral blood, taken 28 days after the second AZD1222 dose. The TCR comes from an adult who received the AZD1222 COVID-19 vaccine.

The CDR3 is CASRLAGGIDTQYF. The CDR3 nucleotides read TGCGCCAGCAGACTAGCGGGGGGGATAGATACGCAGTATTTT. J is TRBJ2-3 and V is TRBV5-1; 13 nucleotides line up with TRBD2. Trimming took 5 bases from V and 5 from J; bases not matched to a gene: 2. Germline CDR1 SGHRS, CDR2 YFSETQ. This CDR3 spans 14 amino acids.